This T cell receptor beta chain was sequenced in a study of blood T cell repertoires in COVID-19. Whole-study context: The United States, Italy and Spain provided the acute and convalescent COVID-19 samples. PBMCs, B-cell-depleted T cells, or T cells were the source of the cDNA or gDNA that made up the material.

V lost 5 bases, J lost 2 bases, and 10 bases lay in between. This CDR3 contains 13 residues. Study processing details: Reference gene primer amplification yielded estimated nucleated cell counts. Assay used: immunoSEQ multiplex PCR; TCRdb lists only in-frame clones, some missing. V and J calls and clone size follow that table, whereas D and trimming were derived from the DNA. The profile shows a few hundred thousand clones, about 82% of them singletons. Sequencing was done on a sample of peripheral blood. This clonotype was sampled from a human donor in a cohort sampled during active COVID-19. The V call is TRBV12-3 or TRBV12-4, the J call TRBJ2-7; maybe TRBD1 (6 bases). The CDR3 region has the DNA TGTGCCAGCAGTCTGGACAGTACCTACGAGCAGTACTTC. Translated: CASSLDSTYEQYF.